Below, 29 T cell receptor beta chains from the same sample are listed, as sequenced in a study of CD8+ T cells in alopecia areata. cDNA reverse transcribed from extracted RNA served as the sequencing template. Clones were read by immunoSEQ multiplex PCR, and TCRdb kept only the in-frame ones, dropping some. This repertoire holds some 110,000 clones, and none appear only once. Sample: lesional skin. The receptors originated from a C3H/HeJ mouse with alopecia areata. Mice of this strain are of MHC haplotype H2-k.

This clone was found a few times. The genes and germline here are from mouse. The read terminates 4 residues ahead of where the CDR3 ends, so the germline J gene completes it. The rearrangement uses TRBV1 and TRBJ1-4; D is possibly TRBD1 (6 bases). The V end lost 3 bases, the J end lost 6 bases, and 11 bases lay between the germline ends. Germline V gene sequence: CDR1 NSQYPW, CDR2 LRSPGD (reference sequence). This CDR3 comprises 14 residues. CDR3 DNA, as far as it was read: TGCACCTGCAGTGCTACAGGGAGGGACGAA. This gives the protein CTCSATGRDE. The whole CDR3 reads CTCSATGRDERLFF.

In its sample, this clone was seen a few times. Mouse germline and gene names are used. From the germline J gene comes the end of the CDR3, since the read stops 4 residues before it. The chain uses TRBV14 and TRBJ2-1, with TRBD2 as a possible D gene (6 bases). Per germline, CDR1 SGHDT and CDR2 FRDEAV. The CDR3 is 15 residues long. V shed 2 bases and J shed 1 base, with 10 bases lying between them. The CDR3 bases that were read are TGTGCCAGCAGTTTATCTGGGGAGAACTATGCT. The encoded protein is CASSLSGENYA. The CDR3 reads in full as CASSLSGENYAEQFF.

There are a few counts of this clone. The listed genes are named as in mouse. The DNA ends 4 residues before the CDR3 does, and the rest of the CDR3 is filled in from the germline J gene. The V gene is TRBV1, the J gene TRBJ1-1; 7 nucleotides match TRBD1. This CDR3 region has 15 residues. J was trimmed by 1 base and V by 4 bases; bases with no gene match: 6. Germline CDR1 NSQYPW, CDR2 LRSPGD (reference sequence). The covered CDR3 bases are TGCACCTGCAGTGGCTCGGGACAGAAAAACACA. Its translation is CTCSGSGQKNT. The entire CDR3 reads CTCSGSGQKNTEVFF.

This clone was detected only a few times. The genes are named according to mouse. Read sequence stops 4 residues before the CDR3 end, and the germline J gene provides the missing end. This chain links TRBV3 with TRBJ2-5, with 7 bases identical to TRBD2. The CDR3 runs 13 residues. The J segment lost 2 bases and the V segment lost 6 bases, leaving 2 bases of the junction unmatched. The germline gives CDR1 SNHLY, CDR2 FYNGKV (reference sequence). The CDR3 loop reads CASSLGVQDTQYF. CDR3 DNA (partial): TGTGCCAGCAGTCTGGGGGTCCAAGAC.

In this sample, this clone turned up a few times. The germline and genes are mouse ones. The sequenced fragment ends 4 residues before the CDR3 boundary, so the rest is inferred from the germline J gene. The J gene is TRBJ1-1, the V gene TRBV5, with D possibly matching TRBD1 (6 bases). Germline CDR1 LGHNA, CDR2 YNLKQL (reference sequence). The CDR3 is 12 amino acids. CDR3 sequence reads: CASSPPDREVFF. The covered CDR3 bases are TGTGCCAGCAGCCCCCCGGACAGA.

The sample holds a few counts of this clone. Gene labels here are mouse ones. The read is 4 residues too short to cover the CDR3 end, so that end is filled in from the germline J gene. V is TRBV13-3 and J is TRBJ2-3, with 10 positions matching TRBD2. V gave up 5 bases and J gave up 0 bases; unmatched junction bases: 3. The germline gives CDR1 NNHDY, CDR2 SYVADS. The CDR3 runs 15 residues. CDR3 sequence: CASRLGGGSAETLYF. The DNA read from the CDR3 is TGTGCCAGCAGACTGGGGGGGGGTAGTGCAGAA.

Points on this clone: Mouse germline and gene names are used. The sequenced fragment ends 4 residues before the CDR3 boundary, so the rest is inferred from the germline J gene. The chain is built from TRBV1 and TRBJ2-4; D is uncertain. This CDR3 is 14 amino acids long. The germline V gene has CDR1 NSQYPW and CDR2 LRSPGD (reference sequence). The sequenced part of the CDR3 DNA is TGCACCTGCAGTGCAGATCACAGAGAAAAC. Amino acid sequence: CTCSADHREN. The complete CDR3 reads CTCSADHRENTLYF.

Concerning this clone itself: The listed genes are named as in mouse. The missing CDR3 end, 4 residues past where the read stops, is filled in from the germline J gene. This sequence joins TRBV1 and TRBJ1-1, with 9 bases fitting TRBD1. Germline-derived CDR1 and CDR2 are NSQYPW and LRSPGD (reference sequence). The CDR3 runs to 13 residues. The part of the CDR3 DNA that was read is TGCACCTGCAGAACGGGACAGGGACCA. This gives the protein CTCRTGQGP. The whole CDR3 region reads CTCRTGQGPEVFF. Variable domain in full (rest from reference TRBV1 and TRBJ1-1): VTLLEQNPRWRLVPRGQAVNLRCILKNSQYPWMSWYQQDLQKQLQWLFTLRSPGDKEVKSLPGADYLATRVTDTELRLQVANMSQGRTLYCTCRTGQGPEVFFGKGTRLTVV.

Of note for this clone: Mouse germline and gene names are used. Sequencing ends 4 residues short of the CDR3 end; the germline J gene provides the rest. The chain has TRBV14 and TRBJ1-2; possible D gene TRBD1, 6 bases. V was cut by 4 bases and J by 0 bases, with 10 bases left in between. Germline V gene sequence: CDR1 SGHDT, CDR2 FRDEAV. This CDR3 has 14 amino acids. The part of the CDR3 DNA that was read is TGTGCCAGCAGTCCCGGGACAACAAACTCC. This gives the protein CASSPGTTNS. The full-length CDR3 reads as CASSPGTTNSDYTF. Full variable domain (rest looked up from reference TRBV14 and TRBJ1-2): EAGVTQSPRYAVLQEGQAVSFWCDPISGHDTLYWYQQPRDQGPQLLVYFRDEAVIDNSQLPSDRFSAVRPKGTNSTLKIQSAKQGDTATYLCASSPGTTNSDYTFGSGTRLLVI.

Turning to this clone: Mouse gene names apply. The read terminates 4 residues ahead of where the CDR3 ends, so the germline J gene completes it. The chain has TRBV19 and TRBJ2-2; the match to TRBD2 covers 10 bases. V lost 2 bases, J lost 0 bases, and 4 bases stayed unmatched. CDR1 and CDR2 from the germline V gene are FNHDT and SITEND (reference sequence). This CDR3 contains 17 residues. CDR3 DNA, as far as it was read: TGTGCCAGCAGTATTTACTGGGGGGGGACAAACACCGGG. Translation: CASSIYWGGTNTG. The complete CDR3 sequence is CASSIYWGGTNTGQLYF.

Regarding this clone: Gene names are the mouse ones. The DNA ends 4 residues before the CDR3 does, and the rest of the CDR3 is filled in from the germline J gene. This chain uses TRBV19 with TRBJ2-7; 9 bases fit TRBD1. The CDR3 covers 14 residues. Germline V gives CDR1 FNHDT, CDR2 SITEND (reference sequence). V shed 3 bases and J 3 bases; nucleotides not matched to a gene: 4. CDR3 sequence: CASSTGDRVYEQYF. The sequenced part of the CDR3 DNA is TGTGCCAGCAGTACTGGGGACAGGGTCTAT.

In regard to this clone: At residue 11, the TCRdb protein departs from the DNA translation, so the protein shown here was derived from the DNA itself. Mouse names are used for the genes. The sequence runs out 3 residues before the end of the CDR3; the remainder is reconstructed from the germline J gene. This chain links TRBV5 with TRBJ1-6; TRBD1 matches 8 bases. TRBJ1-6 is flagged as an ORF with uncertain function. The CDR3 runs 14 residues. CDR1 is LGHNA and CDR2 is YNLKQL in the germline V gene (reference sequence). J gave up 7 bases and V 2 bases, and 1 base lay outside the gene matches. The CDR3 DNA, read in part, is TGTGCCAGCAGCCAAACAGGGGGGAATTCGCCC. Translated, it gives CASSQTGGNSP. From start to end, the CDR3 is CASSQTGGNSPLYF.

As to this clone: The translated DNA and TCRdb's protein are not identical at residue 12; the protein here was translated from the DNA. These gene names are mouse names. CDR3 bases read: TGCACCTGCAGTGCCTGGACAGAAAATAATTCGCCC. Amino acids: CTCSAWTENNSP. The entire CDR3 reads CTCSAWTENNSPLYF. The rearrangement uses TRBV1 and TRBJ1-6; weak D call: TRBD1 (6 bases). The read terminates 3 residues before the CDR3 end, so the remaining end is supplied by the germline J gene. TRBJ1-6 is marked as an open reading frame, function uncertain. V was trimmed by 3 bases and J by 5 bases, leaving 11 bases between them. Germline V gene data show CDR1 as NSQYPW and CDR2 as LRSPGD (reference sequence). This CDR3 is 15 amino acids long.

Comment on this clone: Germline and genes: mouse. The CDR3 is cut off 4 residues early in the read; its end comes from the germline J gene. This chain uses TRBV14 with TRBJ2-1; D remains unclear. The CDR3 has 14 amino acids. V was cut by 3 bases and J by 1 base, with 8 bases left in between. Per the germline V gene, CDR1 is SGHDT and CDR2 is FRDEAV. The sequenced CDR3 bases are TGTGCCAGCAGTTGGTTACAGAACTATGCT. Translation gives CASSWLQNYA. Given in full, the CDR3 is CASSWLQNYAEQFF.

This clone was seen a handful of times. Gene labels here are mouse ones. The read ends 4 residues before the CDR3 terminus; that terminus is restored from the germline J gene. This chain links TRBV13-3 with TRBJ2-5; D is undetermined. V lost 4 bases and J 2 bases, leaving 8 bases between the germline ends. This CDR3 comprises 13 residues. CDR1 is NNHDY and CDR2 is SYVADS in the germline V gene. CDR3 protein: CASSSKFQDTQYF. The sequenced CDR3 bases are TGTGCCAGCAGTTCCAAATTCCAAGAC.

This clone has ten or more counts. The genes are named according to mouse. Here the CDR3 reads CTCSAEEGAAETLYF. The sequenced part of the CDR3 DNA is TGCACCTGCAGTGCAGAAGAGGGGGCGGCAGAA. This sequence joins TRBV1 and TRBJ2-3; D might be TRBD1 (7 bases). The read halts 4 residues ahead of the CDR3 end, with the missing end drawn from the germline J gene. V was trimmed by 0 bases and J by 3 bases, leaving 10 bases between them. The CDR3 length is 15 residues. Germline CDR1 and CDR2: NSQYPW and LRSPGD (reference sequence).

By share of the sample, this clone is large (0.1 to 1%). Any gene name here is a mouse gene name. The read comes to an end 4 residues before the CDR3 does, leaving the germline J gene to fill in the end. V usage is TRBV1 and J usage is TRBJ1-4, with D uncertain. Between the trimmed V and J ends, which lost 1 base and 1 base, there was a span of 7 bases. Per the germline V gene, CDR1 is NSQYPW and CDR2 is LRSPGD (reference sequence). The CDR3 spans 15 residues. CDR3 amino acids: CTCSAGEGSNERLFF. CDR3 DNA (partial): TGCACCTGCAGTGCAGGGGAGGGTTCCAACGAA.

A few counts support this clone. Germline and genes here are mouse. The read ends 4 residues before the CDR3 terminus; that terminus is restored from the germline J gene. The chain has TRBV19 and TRBJ2-1; D possibly corresponds to TRBD2 (5 bases). The CDR3 runs 16 residues. Per germline, CDR1 FNHDT and CDR2 SITEND (reference sequence). Trimming took off 0 bases at V and 0 bases at J, with 10 bases between the two ends. The CDR3 here is CASSIGLDSNYAEQFF. The sequenced CDR3 bases are TGTGCCAGCAGTATAGGGCTGGACTCTAACTATGCT.

About this clone itself: The germline and genes are mouse ones. The read ends 4 residues shy of where the CDR3 ends; the end is completed using the germline J gene. The gene calls are TRBV13-3 and TRBJ2-2; D call uncertain. V lost 5 bases to trimming and J lost 5 bases, with 4 bases between them. Germline V lookup: CDR1 NNHDY, CDR2 SYVADS. The CDR3 contains 11 residues. The covered CDR3 bases are TGTGCCAGCAGAGTAACCGGG. This codes for CASRVTG. The whole CDR3 is CASRVTGQLYF.

In this sample, this clone turned up a few times. Any gene name here is a mouse gene name. The read finishes 4 residues shy of the CDR3 end, and the germline J gene is used to complete it. The chain recombines TRBV13-1 with TRBJ2-1; perhaps TRBD1 as D (6 bases). The germline V and J ends were trimmed by 6 bases and 0 bases, with 10 bases remaining between them. The germline CDR1 and CDR2 sequences are NSHNY and SYGAGN. The CDR3 spans 14 residues. The part of the CDR3 DNA that was read is TGTGCCAGCAAATTACAGGGTAACTATGCT. Its translation: CASKLQGNYA. The full-length CDR3 reads as CASKLQGNYAEQFF.

Many counts were recorded for this clone. Each gene name is a mouse one. The CDR3 end is not reached by the read, which stops 4 residues before it; the germline J gene fills it in. The chain couples TRBV13-3 to TRBJ2-2; 7 bases agree with TRBD1. From germline, CDR1 is NNHDY and CDR2 SYVADS. The V gene end was trimmed by 3 bases and the J gene end by 2 bases; junction bases not matched to a gene: 4. The CDR3 consists of 15 residues. CDR3 DNA, as far as it was read: TGTGCCAGCAGTGCCGGGACAGTCAACACCGGG. It encodes CASSAGTVNTG. The entire CDR3 protein reads CASSAGTVNTGQLYF.

Turning to this clone: The genes and germline here are from mouse. The read terminates 4 residues ahead of where the CDR3 ends, so the germline J gene completes it. The V gene is TRBV13-3, the J gene TRBJ1-1; 10 bases are a match to TRBD1. The CDR3 has 14 amino acids. Germline V lookup: CDR1 NNHDY, CDR2 SYVADS. The CDR3 bases that were read are TGTGCCAGCAGTGCCGGGACAGGGGAGGCA. The encoded protein is CASSAGTGEA. The full CDR3 reads CASSAGTGEAEVFF.

Ten or more counts support this clone. The gene names here belong to mouse. The sequence runs out 4 residues before the end of the CDR3; the remainder is reconstructed from the germline J gene. The rearrangement uses TRBV1 and TRBJ2-7; D is unclear. This CDR3 is built from 13 residues. From germline, CDR1 is NSQYPW and CDR2 LRSPGD (reference sequence). The germline V and J ends were trimmed by 5 bases and 0 bases, with 8 bases remaining between them. The CDR3 sequence: CTCSPRHSYEQYF. Incomplete CDR3 DNA: TGCACCTGCAGTCCGAGACACTCCTAT. The variable domain in full, completed from reference TRBV1 and TRBJ2-7, reads VTLLEQNPRWRLVPRGQAVNLRCILKNSQYPWMSWYQQDLQKQLQWLFTLRSPGDKEVKSLPGADYLATRVTDTELRLQVANMSQGRTLYCTCSPRHSYEQYFGPGTRLTVL.

This clone was counted only a few times. Each gene name is a mouse one. The read falls 4 residues short of the CDR3 end, and the missing part is taken from the germline J gene. The chain links TRBV1 to TRBJ2-7, with TRBD2 matching over 8 bases. Germline V CDR1 and CDR2: NSQYPW, LRSPGD (reference sequence). The CDR3 consists of 14 residues. The DNA read from the CDR3 is TGCACCTGCAGTGCAAACTGGGGGACATAT. Its protein product is CTCSANWGTY. The CDR3 as a whole reads CTCSANWGTYEQYF.

This clone was seen only a few times. Mouse gene names apply. The CDR3 extends 4 residues past the end of the read, so its final part is completed from the germline J gene. The rearrangement uses TRBV13-3 and TRBJ2-4; 7 bases fit TRBD2. CDR1 is NNHDY and CDR2 is SYVADS in the germline V gene. The CDR3 consists of 14 residues. CDR3 loop: CASSERAGGNTLYF. CDR3 bases read: TGTGCCAGCAGTGAAAGGGCTGGGGGAAAC.

About this clone: These gene names are mouse names. The read ends 4 residues shy of where the CDR3 ends; the end is completed using the germline J gene. This rearrangement joins TRBV13-3 to TRBJ1-1; D is possibly TRBD1 (6 bases). The CDR3 sequence is 15 residues long. Trimming pared 3 bases from V and 1 base from J, leaving 13 bases between. From germline, CDR1 is NNHDY and CDR2 SYVADS. The CDR3 bases that were read are TGTGCCAGCAGTGCCCGGGGGGCGGGAAACACA. Amino acid sequence: CASSARGAGNT. The whole CDR3 sequence reads CASSARGAGNTEVFF.

As concerns this clone: Gene names are the mouse ones. The CDR3 is cut off 4 residues early in the read; its end comes from the germline J gene. This sequence joins TRBV31 and TRBJ1-1; possibly TRBD1 for D (5 bases). The CDR3 extends over 11 amino acids. CDR1 is GKSSPN, CDR2 SITVG, per germline. Trimming cost V 5 bases and J 1 base, with 5 bases left between them. The sequenced part of the CDR3 DNA is TGTGCCTGGGGACAAAACACA. It translates to CAWGQNT. The entire CDR3 protein reads CAWGQNTEVFF.

In the case of this clone: Mouse gene names and germline throughout. The read comes to an end 4 residues before the CDR3 does, leaving the germline J gene to fill in the end. Other DNA sequences in the sample encode the same CDR3. The chain recombines TRBV19 with TRBJ2-3, with a tentative D call TRBD1 (6 bases). Germline V gene sequence: CDR1 FNHDT, CDR2 SITEND (reference sequence). This CDR3 has 15 residues. V lost 1 base to trimming and J lost 0 bases, with 9 bases between them. CDR3 DNA (partial): TGTGCCAGCAGTATAAACAGGGCTAGTGCAGAA. This gives the protein CASSINRASAE. The entire CDR3 protein reads CASSINRASAETLYF.

The table lists this clone with a few counts. Gene names are mouse gene names. The CDR3 is cut off 4 residues early in the read; its end comes from the germline J gene. The V call is TRBV13-3, the J call TRBJ2-5, with 7 bases fitting TRBD2. Trimming at V came to 1 base and at J to 2 bases, leaving 4 bases not matched to a gene. CDR1 and CDR2 from the germline V gene are NNHDY and SYVADS. There are 15 residues in the CDR3. The CDR3 bases that were read are TGTGCCAGCAGTGATAATGCTGGGGGCCAAGAC. Protein: CASSDNAGGQD. The whole CDR3 reads CASSDNAGGQDTQYF. The full variable domain, completed using reference TRBV13-3 and TRBJ2-5, is EAAVTQSPRSKVAVTGGKVTLSCHQTNNHDYMYWYRQDTGHGLRLIHYSYVADSTEKGDIPDGYKASRPSQENFSLILELASLSQTAVYFCASSDNAGGQDTQYFGPGTRLLVL.